The sequence of this T cell receptor beta chain was determined in a study of OX40 agonist ivuxolimab in advanced cancers. In terms of the full investigation: Ivuxolimab was a fully human IgG2 agonistic monoclonal antibody targeting the costimulatory receptor OX40 (CD134). Intravenous ivuxolimab was administered to patients every 2 weeks at six dose levels: 0.01, 0.1, 0.3, 1.5, 3 and 10 mg/kg. Of the roughly 50 dose-escalation patients, hepatocellular carcinoma was present in about 20, melanoma in roughly 15, renal cell carcinoma in 9 and head and neck cancer in 9. In the dose-escalation cohort, around four fifths of patients were male, and the mean age was around 60 years with a range of roughly 20 to 79. Patients were allowed to have had prior anti-PD-1, anti-PD-L1 or anti-CTLA-4 therapy, and approximately 40% of the dose-escalation patients had been treated with checkpoint inhibitors. Partial responses occurred in three dose-escalation patients, of whom one had hepatocellular carcinoma and two had cutaneous melanoma. The point of sequencing TCRbeta in the periphery was to test whether ivuxolimab changed TCR sequence diversity and drove clonal T-cell expansion. The paper reports the monotherapy dose-escalation portion (N of about 50 patients) of the phase I ivuxolimab trial.

Findings and caveats that apply to the study as a whole: Low levels of normalized T-cell clonal expansion were also seen in some patients who did not respond. Partial responders in the 0.1-3.0 mg/kg groups had among the lowest normalized peripheral clonal expansion, especially among CD8+ T cells. Which antigens the clonally expanded peripheral T cells were specific for was not determined. At doses from 0.1 to 3.0 mg/kg, clonal expansion was seen in both CD4+ and CD8+ blood T cells between baseline and week 6. On average, CD8+ T cells showed more expanded clones than CD4+ T cells after ivuxolimab.

For sequencing of the TCRbeta CDR3 region, genomic DNA was extracted from the sorted cells. The immunoSEQ Assay was used to sequence the TCRbeta CDR3 regions. TCRdb obtained this table from immuneACCESS and retained in-frame rearrangements with V and J assigned. These tables miss some clones; where compared with another copy, unresolved V genes account for less than half of the shortfall, and the remainder is unexplained. The sample profile shows fewer than 40,000 clones; more than 60% of them were found once. The ten biggest clones cover 12% of the sample. As for this clone: The antigen it recognizes is unknown. Within one base of it there is no much larger clone, and no base qualities were kept.

Including cysteine and phenylalanine, the CDR3 has 16 amino acids. Kept here is only the CDR3 DNA, which spans 48 bases and is read in frame from base 1. The V end gives up 1 base and the J end 3 bases, leaving 9 bases in the junction not matched to a gene. CDR1 LNHDA and CDR2 SQIVND are derived from the germline V gene (reference sequence). The trial excluded patients who had a history of autoimmune disease or who were on systemic immunosuppression. Peripheral blood for TCR sequencing was collected from all dose cohorts at baseline, on cycle 4 day 1, and on cycle 7 day 1. The samples were taken from a phase I, first-in-human, multicenter, open-label dose-escalation trial of ivuxolimab. Adults with locally advanced or metastatic melanoma, renal cell, hepatocellular, or head and neck squamous cell carcinoma were enrolled in the trial. Before TCR sequencing, CD4+ T cells and CD8+ T cells were sorted from peripheral blood as separate populations.

The sequences come from CD4+ or CD8+ T cells sorted from blood, collected in a trial of the OX40 agonist ivuxolimab. The V and J segments used are TRBV19 and TRBJ2-7; 7 central bases correspond to TRBD1. This clonotype was sampled from an adult with an advanced solid tumor such as melanoma, head and neck, liver or kidney cancer. The CDR3 corresponds to CASSIGRQGKFYEQYF. In nucleotide form, the sequence is TGTGCCAGTAGTATAGGGCGACAGGGCAAGTTCTACGAGCAGTACTTC.